This TCR beta chain is from a study of cytomegalovirus exposure and HLA in healthy donors. This clone was found a few times. Use of 60 Vbeta and 13 Jbeta primers characterized the PCR. This table comes from immunoSEQ multiplex PCR, and its TCRdb copy is limited to in-frame clones, with some not included. There are roughly 140,000 clones in the sample; roughly 10% occur only once, and less than 2% lies in the top ten. The CDR3 totals 12 residues. After removal of 8 bases from V and 3 bases from J, the junction contained 5 bases not matched to a gene. Germline V lookup: CDR1 SQVTM, CDR2 ANQGSEA. The material sequenced was PBMCs. The gene calls are TRBV29-1 and TRBJ2-3; TRBD2 matches 7 bases. This TCR derives from a male donor in good health and CMV-seronegative. CDR3 loop: CSYWGGTDTQYF. CDR3 bases: TGCAGCTACTGGGGAGGGACAGATACGCAGTATTTT.